This T cell receptor (beta chain) was captured in a study of CD8+ T cells in alopecia areata. Study-level information: Female C3H/HeJ recipients aged about 7-11 weeks got skin from C3H/HeJ graft donors aged roughly 6-13 months that had spontaneous alopecia.

Reverse transcribed after extraction, RNA yielded cDNA as the sequencing template. Here immunoSEQ multiplex PCR was the method, and the copy in TCRdb shows in-frame clones only, minus some. The table lists around 110,000 clones, with no singletons. Germline CDR1 and CDR2: MNHDT and YYDKIL. The CDR3 runs 14 residues. This clone has more than one count but fewer than ten. The gene symbols are mouse symbols. The CDR3 extends 4 residues past the end of the read, so its final part is completed from the germline J gene. The sample was lesional skin. The TCR was taken from a C3H/HeJ mouse with alopecia areata. For the strain, the MHC haplotype given is H2-k. V gene TRBV17 combines with J gene TRBJ1-1, with 8 bases lining up with TRBD1. CDR3 residues: CASRNSGGRTEVFF. Partial CDR3 DNA: TGTGCTAGCAGAAATTCAGGGGGCAGGACA.